Below, 5 T cell receptor beta chains from the same sample are listed, as sequenced in a study of cytomegalovirus exposure and HLA in healthy donors (dated by TCRdb to about 2017). Libraries were made using the immunoSEQ multiplex PCR assay. A mixture of 60 forward primers for TCR Vbeta segments and 13 reverse primers for TCR Jbeta segments was used in the multiplex PCR. In its TCRdb copy, this immuneACCESS table keeps in-frame sequences only and misses some clones. Where compared with another copy, unresolved V genes explain less than half of these, and the others have no known cause. In this sample the table shows about 140,000 clones, roughly 70% of which occur a single time. In total, the top ten clones hold 3.1% of the sample. Sequencing used PBMCs. The receptors shown here come from a man aged 35 to 55 in good health and CMV-seronegative.

The V and J genes are TRBV9 and TRBJ2-3; TRBD2 might be the D (5 bases). The CDR3 spans 16 residues. V lost 0 bases and J lost 2, with 13 bases in between. Per the germline V gene, CDR1 is SGDLS and CDR2 is YYNGEE. In DNA, the CDR3 is TGTGCCAGCAGCGTAGCTGGGCGGGCAGACACAGATACGCAGTATTTT. Translation: CASSVAGRADTDTQYF. Variable domain in full (rest from reference TRBV9 and TRBJ2-3): DSGVTQTPKHLITATGQRVTLRCSPRSGDLSVYWYQQSLDQGLQFLIQYYNGEERAKGNILERFSAQQFPDLHSELNLSSLELGDSALYFCASSVAGRADTDTQYFGPGTRLTVL.

The chain has TRBV7-3 and TRBJ1-1, with D possibly matching TRBD1 (5 bases). Trimming stripped 5 bases from V and 1 base from J, with 8 bases between. This CDR3 spans 13 amino acids. The V gene's germline CDR1 is SGHTA and CDR2 FQGTGA. The CDR3 DNA reads TGTGCCAGCAGCCAAACAGGGAACACTGAAGCTTTCTTT. Its protein product is CASSQTGNTEAFF.

V and J are TRBV6-5 and TRBJ2-7, with D perhaps matching TRBD1 (6 bases). Per the germline V gene, CDR1 is MNHEY and CDR2 is SVGAGI. CDR3 length: 14 amino acids. V lost 5 bases to trimming and J lost 9 bases, with 20 bases between them. In DNA, the CDR3 is TGTGCCAGCAGTATCCGGGACACGGGTTCGCGGCAGTACTTC. Translation gives CASSIRDTGSRQYF.

Only a few counts were recorded for this clone. The chain joins TRBV6-6 to TRBJ1-2; D is possibly TRBD1 (5 bases). The germline CDR1 and CDR2 sequences are MNHNY and SVGAGI (reference sequence). The CDR3 sequence is 14 residues long. Trimming shortened V by 7 bases and J by 4 bases, and 16 bases separated the two germline ends. The CDR3 DNA sequence: TGTGCCAGCACCCCCACTTGGGGGGGCTATGGCTACACCTTC. It is translated as CASTPTWGGYGYTF.

V usage is TRBV19 and J usage is TRBJ2-1; 7 bases map to TRBD2. In germline, CDR1 is LNHDA, CDR2 SQIVND (reference sequence). The V and J ends lost 5 bases and 7 bases, in that order; junction bases with no gene match: 11. There are 15 residues in the CDR3. The CDR3 sequence: CASSSLAGARNEQFF. For the CDR3, the DNA is TGTGCCAGTAGTTCGCTGGCGGGAGCCCGAAATGAGCAGTTCTTC.